This T cell receptor beta chain was documented in a study of blood T cell repertoires in COVID-19. Clones were read by immunoSEQ multiplex PCR, and TCRdb kept only the in-frame ones, dropping some. The table shows about 280,000 clones, with about nine tenths occurring only once. Germline CDR1 is MDHEN and CDR2 is SYDVKM. Losses at the gene ends were 0 bases for V and 3 bases for J; bases not matched to a gene: 3. The length of the CDR3 is 15 residues. The receptor's source is a woman aged 25 to 39 with acute COVID-19. The chain has TRBV28 and TRBJ2-7; 9 bases agree with TRBD2. Sequencing was performed on PBMCs or T cells enriched from blood (not recorded which). CDR3 in DNA: TGTGCCAGCAGTTTATGGGGCGGGAGGGACTACGAGCAGTACTTC. Translating it yields CASSLWGGRDYEQYF.